Below are 18 T cell receptor beta chains sequenced from a single sample in a study of cytomegalovirus exposure and HLA in healthy donors. PCR used 60 Vbeta primers and 13 Jbeta primers. Repertoires were generated with immunoSEQ multiplex PCR, while TCRdb's copy carries only in-frame clones and drops some. The sample lists approximately 140,000 clones; about 85% were seen once. Sequenced: PBMCs. The receptors come from a human donor in good health.

This clone showed up just a few times. The chain carries TRBV2 and TRBJ1-1; TRBD1 matches at 8 bases. Trimming cost V 4 bases and J 6 bases; bases outside gene matches: 10. Germline CDR1 reads SNHLY; CDR2 reads FYNNEI. The CDR3 loop spans 15 amino acids. CDR3 sequence: CASSANRGGIPEAFF. In DNA, the CDR3 is TGTGCCAGCAGTGCAAACAGGGGGGGGATCCCTGAAGCTTTCTTT.

This sequence joins TRBV5-5 and TRBJ2-7; D unresolved. The length of the CDR3 is 16 residues. V was trimmed by 6 bases and J by 0 bases, leaving 19 bases between them. CDR1 is SGHKS, CDR2 YYEKEE, per germline (reference sequence). The CDR3 spells CASNPRMQVSSYEQYF. DNA for the CDR3: TGTGCCAGCAACCCCCGTATGCAGGTTAGCTCCTACGAGCAGTACTTC.

The chain uses TRBV7-2 and TRBJ2-7; a possible D gene is TRBD2 (6 bases). Trimming cost V 5 bases and J 4 bases, with 12 bases left between them. CDR1 SGHTA and CDR2 FQGNSA come from the germline V gene. CDR3 length: 13 residues. The CDR3 region has the DNA TGTGCCAGCAGCCCCACCGGGAGTTACGAGCAGTACTTC. Encoded protein: CASSPTGSYEQYF.

This clone appeared a single time. The CDR3 reads CASSQDLYSGQGFNNEQFF. The CDR3 DNA reads as TGCGCCAGCAGCCAAGATTTGTATTCGGGACAGGGGTTCAACAATGAGCAGTTCTTC. The chain couples TRBV4-1 to TRBJ2-1; TRBD1 aligns across 10 bases. The germline V gene encodes CDR1 MGHRA and CDR2 YSYEKL. The V segment lost 0 bases and the J segment 5 bases; nucleotides outside the gene matches: 13. The CDR3 contains 19 residues.

The chain is built from TRBV9 and TRBJ2-7, with D perhaps matching TRBD2 (6 bases). The V end lost 3 bases, the J end lost 8 bases, and 24 bases lay between the germline ends. Per germline, CDR1 SGDLS and CDR2 YYNGEE. The CDR3 is made up of 16 amino acids. As DNA, the CDR3 is TGTGCCAGCAGCGGGGACCCGCGGGGACCCCACTCCCAGCAGTACTTC. It codes for CASSGDPRGPHSQQYF.

The chain couples TRBV30 to TRBJ2-2; TRBD1 might be the D (5 bases). The germline gives CDR1 GTSNPN, CDR2 SVGIG (reference sequence). This CDR3 has 18 amino acids. The V gene lost 0 bases and the J gene lost 0 bases, with 17 bases spanning the gap. The DNA of the CDR3 is TGTGCCTGGAGTGTAGGGGCCAGACAGTTCGCGAACACCGGGGAGCTGTTTTTT. Its protein is CAWSVGARQFANTGELFF.

The chain couples TRBV6-5 to TRBJ2-7, with D unclear. Germline V gives CDR1 MNHEY, CDR2 SVGAGI. V was clipped by 5 bases and J by 4 bases, with 6 bases between them. The CDR3 spans 11 residues. The CDR3 spells CASSAQYEQYF. For the CDR3, the DNA is TGTGCCAGCAGTGCCCAGTACGAGCAGTACTTC.

The chain employs TRBV28 and TRBJ1-1, with 9 bases that match TRBD1. This CDR3 is 15 amino acids long. Per the germline V gene, CDR1 is MDHEN and CDR2 is SYDVKM. The trim removed 2 bases at V and 5 bases at J, leaving 6 bases unmatched. In DNA form, the CDR3 reads TGTGCCAGCAGTTTAGGGGACAGGGATTTAACTGAAGCTTTCTTT. Encoded protein: CASSLGDRDLTEAFF.

V and J are TRBV20-1 and TRBJ2-7; D gene unclear. The V gene's germline CDR1 is DFQATT and CDR2 SNEGSKA (reference sequence). V lost 0 bases and J 6 bases, leaving 6 bases between the germline ends. The CDR3 has 11 residues. CDR3 amino acids: CSARDNVEQYF. The CDR3 region has the DNA TGCAGTGCTAGAGATAATGTCGAGCAGTACTTC.

In this sample, this clone turned up once. The chain recombines TRBV28 with TRBJ1-5; possibly TRBD1 for D (5 bases). Germline V gives CDR1 MDHEN, CDR2 SYDVKM. This CDR3 is built from 15 residues. Trimming took 7 bases from V and 5 from J, leaving 18 bases between them. CDR3: CASTNVQGSHQPQHF. The CDR3 coding sequence is TGTGCCAGCACCAACGTTCAGGGATCCCATCAGCCCCAGCATTTT.

The chain employs TRBV19 and TRBJ2-2; D might be TRBD2 (5 bases). Germline loops: CDR1 LNHDA, CDR2 SQIVND (reference sequence). CDR3 length equals 15 residues. The germline V and J ends were trimmed by 3 bases and 2 bases, with 10 bases remaining between them. In DNA, the CDR3 is TGTGCCAGTAGTATTCTAGGAGGAAACACCGGGGAGCTGTTTTTT. This gives the protein CASSILGGNTGELFF.

The V call is TRBV11-2, the J call TRBJ2-7, with 9 nucleotides matching TRBD1. This CDR3 is 17 amino acids long. V gave up 5 bases and J gave up 4 bases; unmatched junction bases: 15. Germline lookup yields CDR1 SGHAT and CDR2 FQNNGV. The CDR3 region has the DNA TGTGCCAGCAGCCCCCTCACCGGGACAGGGATCGGGTACGAGCAGTACTTC. Protein: CASSPLTGTGIGYEQYF.

Only a few counts were recorded for this clone. The chain carries TRBV10-1 and TRBJ1-1, with 11 bases that match TRBD1. The ends lost 8 bases at V and 0 bases at J; junction bases unmatched: 8. The CDR3 loop spans 16 amino acids. CDR1 is WNHNN and CDR2 is SYGVQD in the germline V gene (reference sequence). The CDR3 reads CASGGTGGYLNTEAFF. The CDR3 DNA follows: TGCGCCAGCGGGGGGACAGGGGGATACTTGAACACTGAAGCTTTCTTT.

This sequence joins TRBV19 and TRBJ1-3, with 7 positions matching TRBD1. This CDR3 spans 14 amino acids. Germline CDR1 is LNHDA and CDR2 is SQIVND (reference sequence). V lost 5 bases and J lost 4; bases outside the gene matches: 5. The CDR3 DNA reads as TGTGCCAGTAGTTCGACAGGGCGGGGAAACACCATATATTTT. Its translation: CASSSTGRGNTIYF. Supplemented by reference TRBV19 and TRBJ1-3, the full variable domain reads DGGITQSPKYLFRKEGQNVTLSCEQNLNHDAMYWYRQDPGQGLRLIYYSQIVNDFQKGDIAEGYSVSREKKESFPLTVTSAQKNPTAFYLCASSSTGRGNTIYFGEGSWLTVV.

This sequence joins TRBV9 and TRBJ1-2; TRBD1 matches 12 bases. This CDR3 contains 20 residues. J lost 1 base, V lost 3 bases, and 16 bases had no gene match. The germline V gene has CDR1 SGDLS and CDR2 YYNGEE. The CDR3 sequence: CASSANRLRDRGPFNYGYTF. The DNA for the CDR3 is TGTGCCAGCAGCGCTAACAGGCTACGGGACAGGGGGCCTTTTAACTATGGCTACACCTTC. Full variable domain (remainder filled in from reference TRBV9 and TRBJ1-2): DSGVTQTPKHLITATGQRVTLRCSPRSGDLSVYWYQQSLDQGLQFLIQYYNGEERAKGNILERFSAQQFPDLHSELNLSSLELGDSALYFCASSANRLRDRGPFNYGYTFGSGTRLTVV.

This clone occurred once. The chain couples TRBV7-9 to TRBJ2-7, with 12 bases that match TRBD2. J lost 4 bases, V lost 2 bases, and 3 bases had no gene match. This CDR3 contains 15 residues. In germline, CDR1 is SEHNR, CDR2 FQNEAQ (reference sequence). CDR3 sequence reads: CASSLLGLAGYEQYF. The CDR3 bases are TGTGCCAGCAGCTTACTAGGACTAGCGGGGTACGAGCAGTACTTC.

This clone has a handful of counts. DNA of the CDR3: TGTGCCAGCAGACAGTGGCAGGGTAGCACTGAAGCTTTCTTT. Amino acids: CASRQWQGSTEAFF. V and J are TRBV6-6 and TRBJ1-1, with a weak D call TRBD1 (5 bases). The CDR3 extends over 14 amino acids. Trimming cost V 6 bases and J 4 bases, with 15 bases left between them. Germline V CDR1 and CDR2: MNHNY, SVGAGI (reference sequence).

The DNA for the CDR3 is TGTGCCAGCAGCTTATCCTGGACAGAAGGTAGCTATGGCTACACCTTC. Translation gives CASSLSWTEGSYGYTF. The chain employs TRBV7-2 and TRBJ1-2, with D perhaps matching TRBD1 (6 bases). The CDR3 length is 16 residues. Germline CDR1 and CDR2: SGHTA and FQGNSA. The V end was cut by 2 bases, the J end by 4 bases, with 17 bases between.